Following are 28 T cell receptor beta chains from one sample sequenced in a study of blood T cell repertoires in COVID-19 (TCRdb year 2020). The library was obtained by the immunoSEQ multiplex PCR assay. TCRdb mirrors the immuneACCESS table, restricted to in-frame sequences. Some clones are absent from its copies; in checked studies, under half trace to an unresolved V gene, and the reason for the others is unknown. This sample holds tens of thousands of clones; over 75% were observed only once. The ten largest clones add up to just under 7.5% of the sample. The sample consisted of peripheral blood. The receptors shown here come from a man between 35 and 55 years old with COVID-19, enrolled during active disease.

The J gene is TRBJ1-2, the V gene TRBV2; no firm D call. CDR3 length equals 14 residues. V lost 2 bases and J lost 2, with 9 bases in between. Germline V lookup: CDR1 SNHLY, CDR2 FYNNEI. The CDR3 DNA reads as TGTGCCAGCAGTGAACAGAAATCCAACTATGGCTACACCTTC. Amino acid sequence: CASSEQKSNYGYTF.

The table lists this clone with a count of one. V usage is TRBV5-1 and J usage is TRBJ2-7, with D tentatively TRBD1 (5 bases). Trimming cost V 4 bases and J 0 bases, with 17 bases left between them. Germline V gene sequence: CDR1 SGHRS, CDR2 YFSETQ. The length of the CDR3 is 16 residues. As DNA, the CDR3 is TGCGCCAGCAGCACCGGACAAGGCCTTAGCTCCTACGAGCAGTACTTC. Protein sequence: CASSTGQGLSSYEQYF.

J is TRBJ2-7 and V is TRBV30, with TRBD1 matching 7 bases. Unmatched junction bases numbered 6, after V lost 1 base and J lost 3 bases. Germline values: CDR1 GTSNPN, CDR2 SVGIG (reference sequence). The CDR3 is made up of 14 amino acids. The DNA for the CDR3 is TGTGCCTGGAGTGCCTACGGGACAGACTACGAGCAGTACTTC. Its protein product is CAWSAYGTDYEQYF.

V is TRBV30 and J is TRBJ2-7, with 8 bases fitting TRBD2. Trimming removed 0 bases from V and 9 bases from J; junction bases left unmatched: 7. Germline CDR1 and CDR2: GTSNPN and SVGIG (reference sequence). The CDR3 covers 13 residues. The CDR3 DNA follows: TGTGCCTGGAGTGTTGCGGGGGGCAACGGGCAGTACTTC. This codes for CAWSVAGGNGQYF.

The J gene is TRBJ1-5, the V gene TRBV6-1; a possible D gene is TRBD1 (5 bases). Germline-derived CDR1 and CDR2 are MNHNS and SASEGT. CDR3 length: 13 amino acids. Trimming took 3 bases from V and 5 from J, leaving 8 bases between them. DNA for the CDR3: TGTGCCAGCAGTGAGGGGCGGCATCAGCCCCAGCATTTT. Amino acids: CASSEGRHQPQHF.

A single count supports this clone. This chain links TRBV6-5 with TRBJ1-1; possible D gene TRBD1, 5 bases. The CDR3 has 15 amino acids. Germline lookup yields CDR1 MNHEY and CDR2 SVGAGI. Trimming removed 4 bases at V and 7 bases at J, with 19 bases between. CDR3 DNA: TGTGCCAGCAGTTCCTATACCGGGACTCAAAATGAAGCTTTCTTT. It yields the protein CASSSYTGTQNEAFF.

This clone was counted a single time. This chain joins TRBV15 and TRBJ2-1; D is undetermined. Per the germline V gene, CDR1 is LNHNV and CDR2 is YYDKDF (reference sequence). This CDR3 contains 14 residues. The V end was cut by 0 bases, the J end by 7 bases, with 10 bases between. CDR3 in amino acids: CATSRDGPANEQFF. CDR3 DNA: TGTGCCACCAGCAGAGATGGTCCCGCGAATGAGCAGTTCTTC.

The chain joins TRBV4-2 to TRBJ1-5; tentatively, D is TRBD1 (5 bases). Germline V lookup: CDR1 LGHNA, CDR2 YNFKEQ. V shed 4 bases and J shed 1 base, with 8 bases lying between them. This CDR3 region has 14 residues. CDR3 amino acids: CASSPRGSNQPQHF. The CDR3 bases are TGTGCCAGCAGCCCCCGGGGGAGCAATCAGCCCCAGCATTTT.

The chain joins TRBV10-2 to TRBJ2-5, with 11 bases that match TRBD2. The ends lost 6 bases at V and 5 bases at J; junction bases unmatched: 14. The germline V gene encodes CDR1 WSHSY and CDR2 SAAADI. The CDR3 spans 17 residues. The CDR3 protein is CASRLAGAVSGRETQYF. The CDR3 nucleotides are TGCGCCAGCAGACTAGCGGGGGCAGTTTCTGGTCGGGAGACCCAGTACTTC.

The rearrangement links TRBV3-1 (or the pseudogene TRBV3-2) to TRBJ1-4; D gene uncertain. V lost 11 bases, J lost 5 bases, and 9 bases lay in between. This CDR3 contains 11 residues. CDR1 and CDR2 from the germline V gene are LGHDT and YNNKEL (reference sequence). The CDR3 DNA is TGTGCCTCTGGGCAGAATGAAAAACTGTTTTTT. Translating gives CASGQNEKLFF.

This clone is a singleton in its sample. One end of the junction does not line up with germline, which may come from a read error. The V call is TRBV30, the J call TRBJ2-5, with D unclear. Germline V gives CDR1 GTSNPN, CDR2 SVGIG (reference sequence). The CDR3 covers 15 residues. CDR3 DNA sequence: TGTGCCTGGAGTGCTAACCTGGGCTACCAGGAGACCCAGTACTTC. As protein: CAWSANLGYQETQYF. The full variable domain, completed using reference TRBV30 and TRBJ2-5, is SQTIHQWPATLVQPVGSPLSLECTVEGTSNPNLYWYRQAAGRGLQLLFYSVGIGQISSEVPQNLSASRPQDRQFILSSKKLLLSDSGFYLCAWSANLGYQETQYFGPGTRLLVL.

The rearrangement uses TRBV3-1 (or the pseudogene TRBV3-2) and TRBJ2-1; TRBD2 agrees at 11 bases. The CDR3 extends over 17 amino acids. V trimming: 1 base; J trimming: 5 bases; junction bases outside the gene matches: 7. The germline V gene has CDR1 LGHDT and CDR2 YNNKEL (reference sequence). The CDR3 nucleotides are TGTGCCAGCAGCCAAGTGGCTAGCGGGGGGATAAACAATGAGCAGTTCTTC. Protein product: CASSQVASGGINNEQFF.

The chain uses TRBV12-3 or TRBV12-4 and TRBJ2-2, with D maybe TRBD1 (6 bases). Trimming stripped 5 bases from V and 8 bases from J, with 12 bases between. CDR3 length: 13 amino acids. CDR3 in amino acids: CASSQGSAGELFF. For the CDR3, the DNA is TGTGCCAGCAGTCAGGGGTCGGCGGGGGAGCTGTTTTTT.

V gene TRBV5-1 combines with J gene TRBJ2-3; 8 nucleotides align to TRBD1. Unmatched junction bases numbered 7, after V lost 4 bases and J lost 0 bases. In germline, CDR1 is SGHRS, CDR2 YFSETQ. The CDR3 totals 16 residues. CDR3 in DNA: TGCGCCAGCAGCGTACCGACAGGGGCGAGCACAGATACGCAGTATTTT. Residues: CASSVPTGASTDTQYF. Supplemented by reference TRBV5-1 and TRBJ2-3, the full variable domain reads KAGVTQTPRYLIKTRGQQVTLSCSPISGHRSVSWYQQTPGQGLQFLFEYFSETQRNKGNFPGRFSGRQFSNSRSEMNVSTLELGDSALYLCASSVPTGASTDTQYFGPGTRLTVL.

Written as DNA, the CDR3 is TGTGCCATCAGTGCGGGACAGGGGGGTCAGCCCCAGCATTTT. This encodes CAISAGQGGQPQHF. This chain joins TRBV10-3 and TRBJ1-5; 11 positions agree with TRBD1. Germline V gene lookup returns CDR1 ENHRY and CDR2 SYGVKD. After removal of 4 bases from V and 6 bases from J, the junction contained 2 bases not matched to a gene. The CDR3 extends over 14 amino acids.

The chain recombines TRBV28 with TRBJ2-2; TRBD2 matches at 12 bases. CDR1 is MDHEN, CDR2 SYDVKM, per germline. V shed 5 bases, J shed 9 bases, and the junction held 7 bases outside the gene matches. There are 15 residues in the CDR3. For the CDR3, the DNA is TGTGCCAGCAGTCCCCCGACTAGCGGGAGCTGGGAGCTGTTTTTT. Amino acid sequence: CASSPPTSGSWELFF.

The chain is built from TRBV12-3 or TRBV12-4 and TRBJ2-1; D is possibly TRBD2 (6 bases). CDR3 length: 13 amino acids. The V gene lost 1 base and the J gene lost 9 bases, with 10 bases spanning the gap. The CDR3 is CASSLELAGEQFF. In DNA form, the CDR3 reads TGTGCCAGCAGTTTAGAACTAGCCGGTGAGCAGTTCTTC.

DNA of the CDR3: TGTGCGACTAGGGGGACAGGGGCCTACGAGCAGTACTTC. Its protein product is CATRGTGAYEQYF. The chain is built from TRBV2 and TRBJ2-7; 10 positions agree with TRBD1. From germline, CDR1 is SNHLY and CDR2 FYNNEI. This CDR3 is built from 13 residues.

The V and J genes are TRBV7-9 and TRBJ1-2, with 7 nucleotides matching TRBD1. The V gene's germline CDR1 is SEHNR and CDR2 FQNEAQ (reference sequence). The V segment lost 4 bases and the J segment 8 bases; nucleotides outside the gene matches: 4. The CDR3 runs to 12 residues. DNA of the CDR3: TGTGCCAGCAGCTCACAGGGGTGGGGCTACACCTTC. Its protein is CASSSQGWGYTF.

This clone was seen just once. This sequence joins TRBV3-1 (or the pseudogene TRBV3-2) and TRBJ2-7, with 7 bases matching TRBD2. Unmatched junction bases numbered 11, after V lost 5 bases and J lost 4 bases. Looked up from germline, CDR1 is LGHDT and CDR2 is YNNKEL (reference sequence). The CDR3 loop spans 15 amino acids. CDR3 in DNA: TGTGCCAGCAGCATGGCGGGGGACGTTGGGTACGAGCAGTACTTC. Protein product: CASSMAGDVGYEQYF.

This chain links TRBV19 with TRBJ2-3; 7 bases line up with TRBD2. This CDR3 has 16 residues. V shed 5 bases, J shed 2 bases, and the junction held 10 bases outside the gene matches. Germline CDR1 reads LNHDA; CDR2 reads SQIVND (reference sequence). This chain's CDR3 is CASSYSGDYFTDTQYF. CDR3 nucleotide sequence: TGTGCCAGTAGTTACAGCGGGGACTACTTCACAGATACGCAGTATTTT.

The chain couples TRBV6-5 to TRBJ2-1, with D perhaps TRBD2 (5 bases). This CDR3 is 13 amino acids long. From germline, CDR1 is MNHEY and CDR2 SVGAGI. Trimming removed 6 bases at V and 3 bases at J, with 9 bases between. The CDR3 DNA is TGTGCCAGCAGCCCCGGGGACTACAATGAGCAGTTCTTC. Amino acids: CASSPGDYNEQFF.

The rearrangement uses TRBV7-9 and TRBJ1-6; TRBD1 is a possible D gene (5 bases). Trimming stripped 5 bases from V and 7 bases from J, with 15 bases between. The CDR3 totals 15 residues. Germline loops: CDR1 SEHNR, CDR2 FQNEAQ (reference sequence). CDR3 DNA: TGTGCCAGCAGCGCAGTCGGGGGAAGCAATTCACCCCTCCACTTT. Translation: CASSAVGGSNSPLHF. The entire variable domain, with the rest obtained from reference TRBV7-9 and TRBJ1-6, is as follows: DTGVSQNPRHKITKRGQNVTFRCDPISEHNRLYWYRQTLGQGPEFLTYFQNEAQLEKSRLLSDRFSAERPKGSFSTLEIQRTEQGDSAMYLCASSAVGGSNSPLHFGNGTRLTVT.

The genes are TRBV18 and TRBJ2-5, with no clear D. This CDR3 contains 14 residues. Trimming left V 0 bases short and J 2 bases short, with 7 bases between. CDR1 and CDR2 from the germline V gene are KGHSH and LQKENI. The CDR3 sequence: CASSPPALQETQYF. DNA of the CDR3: TGTGCCAGCTCACCACCGGCCTTACAAGAGACCCAGTACTTC.

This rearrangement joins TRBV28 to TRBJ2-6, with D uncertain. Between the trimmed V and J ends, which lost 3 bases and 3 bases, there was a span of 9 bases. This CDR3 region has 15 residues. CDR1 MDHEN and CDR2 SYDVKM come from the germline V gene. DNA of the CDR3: TGTGCCAGCAGTTTCTACCGGGTTGGGGCCAACGTCCTGACTTTC. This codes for CASSFYRVGANVLTF. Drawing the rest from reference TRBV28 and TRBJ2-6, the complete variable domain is DVKVTQSSRYLVKRTGEKVFLECVQDMDHENMFWYRQDPGLGLRLIYFSYDVKMKEKGDIPEGYSVSREKKERFSLILESASTNQTSMYLCASSFYRVGANVLTFGAGSRLTVL.

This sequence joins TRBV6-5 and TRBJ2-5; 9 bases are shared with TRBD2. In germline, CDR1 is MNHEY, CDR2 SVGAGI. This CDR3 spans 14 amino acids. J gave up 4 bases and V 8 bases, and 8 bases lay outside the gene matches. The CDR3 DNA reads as TGTGCCAGCTCAGATAGCGGGGGCGGAGAGACCCAGTACTTC. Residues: CASSDSGGGETQYF.

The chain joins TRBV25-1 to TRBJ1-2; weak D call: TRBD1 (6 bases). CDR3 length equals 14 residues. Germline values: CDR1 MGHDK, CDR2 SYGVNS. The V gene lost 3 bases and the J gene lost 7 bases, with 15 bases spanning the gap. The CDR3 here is CASSDPGEGLGYTF. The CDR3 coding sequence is TGTGCCAGCAGTGACCCAGGGGAGGGTCTTGGCTACACCTTC.

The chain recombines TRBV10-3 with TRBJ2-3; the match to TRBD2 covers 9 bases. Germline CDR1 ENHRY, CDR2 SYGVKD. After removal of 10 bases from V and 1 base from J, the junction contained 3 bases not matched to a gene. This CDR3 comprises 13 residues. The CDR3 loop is CASSSGGTDTQYF. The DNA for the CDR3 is TGTGCCAGCTCTAGCGGGGGCACAGATACGCAGTATTTT.